This TCR beta chain comes out of a study of T-cell reconstitution after alpha-beta-depleted transplantation in children. As it was prepared, the TCRbeta library received unique molecular identifiers. TCRdb ran MiXCR on the PCR reads and lists one entry per CDR3 protein. This sample carries approximately 510,000 distinct CDR3 sequences, approximately 20% of them seen once, and the ten largest clones take 2.5% to 3.5%. CDR1 and CDR2 from the germline V gene are LGHDT and YNNKEL (reference sequence). CDR3 length equals 16 residues. The V gene lost 6 bases and the J gene lost 0 bases, with 18 bases spanning the gap.

This TCR derives from a human donor who donated a stem cell graft to a child with acute lymphoblastic leukemia. The sequenced sample was PBMCs from the stem cell graft donor, obtained from the stem cell graft. V and J are TRBV3-1 and TRBJ2-7; D is uncertain. The CDR3 loop is CASRGLTRGSSYEQYF. CDR3 DNA: TGTGCCAGCAGAGGGCTGACGCGAGGAAGCTCCTACGAGCAGTACTTC.